This T cell receptor (beta chain) was sequenced for a study of blood T cells in healthy people across ages. The second PCR ran roughly 6 to 11 cycles with a sample-barcoded 5' primer and J-beta primers. Every cDNA was tagged by a template-switch adaptor with 12 random nucleotides. TCRdb used MiXCR to reprocess the 5' RACE reads, holding one entry per CDR3 protein. The table has around 620,000 distinct CDR3 sequences, 27% seen once. Points from the study as a whole: Per million T cells, TCR beta diversity dropped roughly linearly as age increased.

This clonotype occurred many times. The antigen is not known. The CDR3 contains 17 residues. With V trimmed by 2 bases and J by 3 bases, 10 bases remained unmatched. Germline CDR1 KGHSH, CDR2 LQKENI. Peripheral blood was drawn, around 9.5 milliliters per donor. The TCR originated in a woman in her sixties or seventies in good health. This chain uses TRBV18 with TRBJ2-7; 10 positions agree with TRBD2. Sequences were obtained from blood. CDR3 bases: TGTGCCAGCTCACCAAGCGTGGCTAGCGGGGGACTCTACGAGCAGTACTTC. Protein: CASSPSVASGGLYEQYF.